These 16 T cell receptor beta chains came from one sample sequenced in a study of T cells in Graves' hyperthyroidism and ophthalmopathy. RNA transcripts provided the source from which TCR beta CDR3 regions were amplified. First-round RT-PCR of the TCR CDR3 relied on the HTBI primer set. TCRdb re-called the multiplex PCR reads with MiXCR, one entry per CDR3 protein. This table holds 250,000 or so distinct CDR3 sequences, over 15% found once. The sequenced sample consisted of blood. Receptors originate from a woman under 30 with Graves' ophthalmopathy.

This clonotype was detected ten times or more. The CDR3 bases are TGTGCCAGCAGCGTAACAGGGACTTCTAATGAAAAACTGTTTTTT. Amino acids: CASSVTGTSNEKLFF. The genes are TRBV9 and TRBJ1-4; TRBD1 might be the D (6 bases). This CDR3 region has 15 residues. CDR1 and CDR2 (germline): SGDLS, YYNGEE. V was shortened by 1 base and J by 3 bases, with 10 bases between the two germline ends.

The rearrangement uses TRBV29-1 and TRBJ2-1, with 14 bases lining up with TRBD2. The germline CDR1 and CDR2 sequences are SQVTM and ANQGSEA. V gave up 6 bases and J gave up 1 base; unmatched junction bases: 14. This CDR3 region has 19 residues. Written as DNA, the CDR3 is TGCAGCGTCTCCTACCCCGGGACTAGCGGGAGTAGGTCCTACAATGAGCAGTTCTTC. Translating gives CSVSYPGTSGSRSYNEQFF.

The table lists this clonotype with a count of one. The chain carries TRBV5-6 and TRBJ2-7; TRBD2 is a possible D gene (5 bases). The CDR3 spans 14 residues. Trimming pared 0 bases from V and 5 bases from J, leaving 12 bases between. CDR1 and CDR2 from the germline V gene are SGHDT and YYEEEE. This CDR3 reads CASSLAPSGDEQYF. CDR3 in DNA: TGTGCCAGCAGCTTGGCTCCCTCCGGGGACGAGCAGTACTTC.

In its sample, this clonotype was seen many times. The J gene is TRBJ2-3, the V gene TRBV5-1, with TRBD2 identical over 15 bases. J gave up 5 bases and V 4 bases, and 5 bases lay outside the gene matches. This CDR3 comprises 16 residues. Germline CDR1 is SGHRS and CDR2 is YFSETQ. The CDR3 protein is CASSEPGLAGGDTQYF. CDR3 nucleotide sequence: TGCGCCAGCAGCGAACCGGGACTAGCGGGAGGAGATACGCAGTATTTT.

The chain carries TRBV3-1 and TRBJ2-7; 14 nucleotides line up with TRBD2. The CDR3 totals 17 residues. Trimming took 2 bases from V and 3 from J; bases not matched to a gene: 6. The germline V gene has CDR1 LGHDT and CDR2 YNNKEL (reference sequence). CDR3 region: CASSQIGTSGSFYEQYF. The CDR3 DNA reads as TGTGCCAGCAGCCAAATCGGGACTAGCGGGAGTTTCTACGAGCAGTACTTC.

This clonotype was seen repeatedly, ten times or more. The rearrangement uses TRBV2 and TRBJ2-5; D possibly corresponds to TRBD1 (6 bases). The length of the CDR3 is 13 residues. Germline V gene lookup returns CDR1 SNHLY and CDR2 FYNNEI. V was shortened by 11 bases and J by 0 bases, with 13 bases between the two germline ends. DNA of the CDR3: TGTGCCTGGGGCCGGGACAACCAAGAGACCCAGTACTTC. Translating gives CAWGRDNQETQYF.

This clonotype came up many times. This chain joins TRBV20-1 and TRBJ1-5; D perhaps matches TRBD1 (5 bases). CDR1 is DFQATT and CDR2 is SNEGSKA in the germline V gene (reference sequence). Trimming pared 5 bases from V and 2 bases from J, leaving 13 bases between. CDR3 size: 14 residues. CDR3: CSAYQGAGNQPQHF. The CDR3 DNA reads TGCAGTGCTTATCAGGGTGCGGGCAATCAGCCCCAGCATTTT.

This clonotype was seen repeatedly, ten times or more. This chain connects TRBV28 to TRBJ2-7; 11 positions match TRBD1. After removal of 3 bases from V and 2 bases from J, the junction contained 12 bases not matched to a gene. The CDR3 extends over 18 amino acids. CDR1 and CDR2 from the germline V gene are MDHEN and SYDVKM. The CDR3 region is CASSFTYSGTGGTYEQYF. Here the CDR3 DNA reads TGTGCCAGCAGTTTCACCTACTCAGGGACAGGGGGTACCTACGAGCAGTACTTC.

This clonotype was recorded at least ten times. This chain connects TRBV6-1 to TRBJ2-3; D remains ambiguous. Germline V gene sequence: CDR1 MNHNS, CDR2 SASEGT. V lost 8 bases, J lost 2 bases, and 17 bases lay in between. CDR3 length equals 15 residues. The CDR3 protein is CASALGQLFTDTQYF. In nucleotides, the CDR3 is TGTGCCAGCGCCCTTGGCCAGCTGTTCACAGATACGCAGTATTTT.

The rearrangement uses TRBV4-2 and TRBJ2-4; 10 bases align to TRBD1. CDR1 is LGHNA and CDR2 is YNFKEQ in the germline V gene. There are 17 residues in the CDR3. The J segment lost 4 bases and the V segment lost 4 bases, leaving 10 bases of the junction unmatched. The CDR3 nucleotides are TGTGCCAGCAGCCCGGGGGCCCGGGACAGGGGAAAAAACATTCAGTACTTC. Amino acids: CASSPGARDRGKNIQYF.

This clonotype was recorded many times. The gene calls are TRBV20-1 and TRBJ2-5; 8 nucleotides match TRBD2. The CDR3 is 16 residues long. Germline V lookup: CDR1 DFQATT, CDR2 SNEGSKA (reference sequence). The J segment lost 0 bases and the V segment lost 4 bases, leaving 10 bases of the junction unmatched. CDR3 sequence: CSATNPGLGYQETQYF. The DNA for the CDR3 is TGCAGTGCTACTAACCCGGGACTAGGGTACCAAGAGACCCAGTACTTC.

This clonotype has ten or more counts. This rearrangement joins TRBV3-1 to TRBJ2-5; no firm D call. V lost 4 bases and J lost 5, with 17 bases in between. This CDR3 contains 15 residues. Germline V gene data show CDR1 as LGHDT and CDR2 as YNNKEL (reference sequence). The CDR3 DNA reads TGTGCCAGCAGCCGTTCTAGGACGGTCGAGGAGACCCAGTACTTC. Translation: CASSRSRTVEETQYF.

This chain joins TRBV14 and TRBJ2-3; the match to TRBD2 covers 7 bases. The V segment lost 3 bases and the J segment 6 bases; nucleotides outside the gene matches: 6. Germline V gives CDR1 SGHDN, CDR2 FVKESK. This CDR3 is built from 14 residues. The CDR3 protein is CASSQKLAVDTQYF. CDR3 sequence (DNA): TGTGCCAGCAGCCAGAAGCTAGCGGTGGATACGCAGTATTTT.

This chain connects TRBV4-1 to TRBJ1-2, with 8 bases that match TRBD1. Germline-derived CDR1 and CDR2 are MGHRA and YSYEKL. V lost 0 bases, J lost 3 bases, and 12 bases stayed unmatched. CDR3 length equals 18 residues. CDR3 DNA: TGCGCCAGCAGCCAAGAGGGGCCAGGGGGCGTCGGGTACTATGGCTACACCTTC. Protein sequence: CASSQEGPGGVGYYGYTF.

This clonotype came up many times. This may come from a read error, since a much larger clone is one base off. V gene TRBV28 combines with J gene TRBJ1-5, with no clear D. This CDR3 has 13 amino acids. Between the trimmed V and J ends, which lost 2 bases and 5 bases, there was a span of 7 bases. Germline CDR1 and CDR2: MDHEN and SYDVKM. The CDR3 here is CASSLLGYQPQHF. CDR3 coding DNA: TGTGCCAGCAGTTTACTGGGGTATCAGCCCCAGCATTTT.

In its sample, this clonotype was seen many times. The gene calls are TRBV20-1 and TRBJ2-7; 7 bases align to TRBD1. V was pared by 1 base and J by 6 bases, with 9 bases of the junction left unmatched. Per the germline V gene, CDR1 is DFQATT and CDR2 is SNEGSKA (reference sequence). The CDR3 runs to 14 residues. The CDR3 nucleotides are TGCAGTGCTAGAGTACCGGGACAGACGTTCGAGCAGTACTTC. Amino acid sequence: CSARVPGQTFEQYF.